One and the same sample provided the 12 T cell receptor beta chains below, sequenced in a study of beta chain features in type 1 diabetes. The isolated RNA, all of it, was reverse transcribed, so expressed TCRB transcripts were what got sequenced. Method: immunoSEQ multiplex PCR; TCRdb's copy keeps in-frame clones and lacks some. This sample has 300,000 to 400,000 clones, with 8% found just once. Sequencing was done on a sample of central memory CD4+ T cells from blood. These receptors were obtained from a woman aged 18-29 years in good health.

This clone turned up a few times. The rearrangement uses TRBV10-1 and TRBJ2-3; possible D gene TRBD2, 5 bases. The V end was cut by 1 base, the J end by 5 bases, with 10 bases between. Germline CDR1 is WNHNN and CDR2 is SYGVQD (reference sequence). The CDR3 spans 14 residues. CDR3 in amino acids: CASSEWAEGDTQYF. In DNA form, the CDR3 reads TGCGCCAGCAGTGAGTGGGCTGAGGGAGATACGCAGTATTTT.

J is TRBJ2-7 and V is TRBV5-6, with D perhaps being TRBD1 or TRBD2 (5 bases each). The CDR3 covers 12 residues. Trimming pared 4 bases from V and 4 bases from J, leaving 9 bases between. Germline V gene data show CDR1 as SGHDT and CDR2 as YYEEEE. The CDR3 sequence is CASSRGGYEQYF. The CDR3 DNA reads TGTGCCAGCAGCCGGGGCGGTTACGAGCAGTACTTC.

This clone was recorded a few times. The chain joins TRBV28 to TRBJ1-2; D is unresolved. The CDR3 covers 13 residues. The V end lost 3 bases, the J end lost 4 bases, and 9 bases lay between the germline ends. Germline loops: CDR1 MDHEN, CDR2 SYDVKM. The CDR3 region has the DNA TGTGCCAGCAGTTTGACCCTCTTCTATGGCTACACCTTC. It translates to CASSLTLFYGYTF.

This clone was observed a few times. This chain uses TRBV7-2 with TRBJ2-1; D gene unclear. Germline loops: CDR1 SGHTA, CDR2 FQGNSA. V shed 3 bases and J shed 7 bases, with 7 bases lying between them. This CDR3 spans 12 amino acids. CDR3 region: CASSFTRNEQFF. The DNA of the CDR3 is TGTGCCAGCAGCTTTACGAGAAATGAGCAGTTCTTC.

This clone has a handful of counts. The chain recombines TRBV18 with TRBJ1-3; no clear D gene. Germline V CDR1 and CDR2: KGHSH, LQKENI. V was cut by 4 bases and J by 2 bases, with 12 bases left in between. This CDR3 contains 15 residues. As DNA, the CDR3 is TGTGCCAGCTCACAAGCCGCGAGGACTGGAAACACCATATATTTT. Amino acids: CASSQAARTGNTIYF.

The chain is built from TRBV28 and TRBJ2-3; TRBD2 matches at 15 bases. Germline CDR1 reads MDHEN; CDR2 reads SYDVKM. V dropped 6 bases and J dropped 6; count of bases not matched to a gene: 7. The CDR3 contains 16 residues. The CDR3 coding sequence is TGTGCCAGCAGGGACGGACTAGCGGGAGGGTTGGATACGCAGTATTTT. Encoded protein: CASRDGLAGGLDTQYF.

This clone appeared a few times. The CDR3 region is CATSRDSQPYGYTF. CDR3 in DNA: TGTGCCACCAGCAGAGACTCACAACCTTATGGCTACACCTTC. The chain couples TRBV15 to TRBJ1-2; D is unresolved. CDR3 length: 14 amino acids. Germline CDR1 reads LNHNV; CDR2 reads YYDKDF (reference sequence). The ends were cut back, 0 bases at V and 5 bases at J, with 10 bases in the middle.

The chain combines TRBV6-6 with TRBJ2-7; no clear D gene. Germline V gene sequence: CDR1 MNHNY, CDR2 SVGAGI (reference sequence). Trimming stripped 5 bases from V and 3 bases from J, with 8 bases between. The CDR3 is 12 residues long. The CDR3 nucleotides are TGTGCCAGCAGTAGTGGGCTCTACGAGCAGTACTTC. Its translation is CASSSGLYEQYF.

This clone occurred a few times. J is TRBJ1-2 and V is TRBV7-3; perhaps TRBD1 as D (5 bases). The V gene's germline CDR1 is SGHTA and CDR2 FQGTGA. CDR3 length equals 12 residues. Trimming pared 4 bases from V and 8 bases from J, leaving 11 bases between. Here the CDR3 DNA reads TGTGCCAGCAGCTCCAACGAGGGGGGCTACACCTTC. It encodes CASSSNEGGYTF.

This clone has only a few counts. The chain combines TRBV5-1 with TRBJ2-7; a weak D match, TRBD1 (6 bases). The V end lost 4 bases, the J end lost 2 bases, and 13 bases lay between the germline ends. The CDR3 contains 14 residues. The germline V gene has CDR1 SGHRS and CDR2 YFSETQ. CDR3 sequence reads: CASSRDTGTYEQYF. CDR3 bases: TGCGCCAGCAGCCGGGACACCGGAACCTACGAGCAGTACTTC.

The chain links TRBV7-2 to TRBJ2-1; 9 bases align to TRBD2. CDR1 and CDR2 from the germline V gene are SGHTA and FQGNSA. With 4 bases clipped from V and 7 bases from J, the junction kept 8 bases outside the gene matches. The CDR3 spans 15 residues. DNA for the CDR3: TGTGCCAGCAGCTCGGGGACTAGCTTCAGTAATGAGCAGTTCTTC. Its translation is CASSSGTSFSNEQFF.

The rearrangement uses TRBV11-2 and TRBJ2-7; D is uncertain. In germline, CDR1 is SGHAT, CDR2 FQNNGV. Between the trimmed V and J ends, which lost 3 bases and 1 base, there was a span of 13 bases. The CDR3 sequence is 15 residues long. CDR3 residues: CASSFGHGSSYEQYF. The CDR3 bases are TGTGCCAGCAGCTTCGGGCATGGCAGTTCCTACGAGCAGTACTTC. The complete variable domain, with remaining parts taken from reference TRBV11-2 and TRBJ2-7, reads EAGVAQSPRYKIIEKRQSVAFWCNPISGHATLYWYQQILGQGPKLLIQFQNNGVVDDSQLPKDRFSAERLKGVDSTLKIQPAKLEDSAVYLCASSFGHGSSYEQYFGPGTRLTVT.